This T cell receptor beta chain appears in the sequencing data of a study of blood T cell repertoires in COVID-19 (TCRdb year 2020). General notes on the study: The collaborator samples originated in the United States, Italy and Spain and spanned the acute and convalescent phases of COVID-19. The material from the prospective study consisted of cDNA or gDNA derived from T cells, B-cell-depleted T cells, or PBMCs. Deeply sampled blood TCRbeta repertoires from subjects exposed to, actively infected with, or recovered from COVID-19 were included in the dataset. The repertoires were made available in a free public database intended to serve as a resource for research on the immune response to SARS-CoV-2. The samples were drawn from the first 160 participants of the ongoing ImmuneRACE study and from 1,254 subjects provided by 6 global collaborators. The sample metadata nearly always contained a de-identified subject ID, COVID-19 status, age in years and sex. Where HLA class I and class II types were available, the types were taken from metadata supplied by the sample provider, not from assay-based typing. The study at large found these results: The amount of clinical and demographic metadata varied by source and participant and was provided uncurated.

Its CDR3 holds 13 amino acids, cysteine through phenylalanine. CDR3 DNA is the only sequence kept; it has 39 bases, read in frame from the first base. The V and J ends are trimmed by 8 bases and 5 bases, leaving 15 bases between them. CDR1 and CDR2, looked up from the germline V gene, are MNHEY and SVGAGI. With regard to this clone: No cognate antigen has been identified for it. Per-base quality was not reported, and no clone a single base away is much larger than it.

TCRbeta CDR3 regions were amplified from genomic DNA using the immunoSEQ Assay, a bias-controlled multiplex PCR. On the authors' methods: The number of nucleated cells in each sample was estimated by amplification of reference gene primers within the assay. To quantify the absolute abundance of each unique TCRbeta CDR3 rearrangement, sequence reads were collapsed and filtered. For each sample, productive Simpson clonality was calculated as the square root of Simpson's diversity index across productive rearrangements. The source is immuneACCESS, and TCRdb retained only in-frame sequences with V and J called. Part of the clones is not carried over; for the studies checked, unresolved V genes explain less than half of this, and the remainder is unexplained. Clone size and V and J calls were adopted from that table, with D and trimming inferred from the DNA. This sample has approximately 170,000 clones in its table, and approximately 84% of those were observed once. The ten largest clones represent roughly 7.5% of the sample.

Samples from volunteer blood donors who had recovered from COVID-19 were contributed by a second Seattle source. Whole blood was collected in K2EDTA tubes by collaborating institutions according to the institutions' own protocols. For TCRbeta analysis, collaborators shipped samples in one of three forms: frozen whole blood, isolated PBMCs, or DNA extracted from either of those sample types. This sequence was found in a man aged 35 to 55 who had recovered from COVID-19. The V and J genes are TRBV6-5 and TRBJ1-1; the D segment cannot be called with confidence. Sequences were obtained from peripheral blood. The CDR3 region has the sequence CASLRRAGTEAFF. The nucleotide sequence is given as TGTGCCAGCCTACGGAGGGCGGGTACTGAAGCTTTCTTT.